A single sample is the source of the 14 T cell receptor beta chains below, sequenced in a study of cytomegalovirus exposure and HLA in healthy donors. Both 60 Vbeta primers and 13 Jbeta primers went into the PCR. Only in-frame clones appear in the TCRdb table, and some are missing; sequencing was by immunoSEQ multiplex PCR. The sample lists roughly 140,000 clones, 55% to 80% occurring once. The specimen sequenced was PBMCs. The receptors stem from a human donor in good health.

This chain connects TRBV15 to TRBJ1-6; D not certain. The CDR3 extends over 14 amino acids. V shed 3 bases and J shed 7 bases, with 10 bases lying between them. Germline CDR1 is LNHNV and CDR2 is YYDKDF (reference sequence). The CDR3 loop is CATSSPIPNSPLHF. Written as DNA, the CDR3 is TGTGCCACCAGCAGCCCTATCCCCAATTCACCCCTCCACTTT.

This sequence joins TRBV19 and TRBJ2-7; D is possibly TRBD2 (6 bases). The germline V gene encodes CDR1 LNHDA and CDR2 SQIVND (reference sequence). This CDR3 is built from 14 residues. Trimming shortened V by 1 base and J by 5 bases, and 12 bases separated the two germline ends. CDR3 amino acids: CASSIARGMNEQYF. The CDR3 nucleotides are TGTGCCAGTAGTATAGCCCGGGGGATGAACGAGCAGTACTTC.

This clone showed up just a few times. The chain carries TRBV21-1 and TRBJ2-7; the table assigns TRBD2, which was not confirmed against the DNA. TRBV21-1 is a documented pseudogene. This CDR3 is built from 15 residues. The CDR3 region is CASSKYGGYDREQYF. Here the CDR3 DNA reads TGTGCCAGCAGCAAATATGGAGGGTACGATCGCGAGCAGTACTTC.

CDR3 coding DNA: TGTGCCAGTAGTATAAAACAGGGAAACTATGGCTACACCTTC. It encodes CASSIKQGNYGYTF. The rearrangement links TRBV19 to TRBJ1-2, with a possible D match to TRBD1 (6 bases). V dropped 2 bases and J dropped 2 bases, with 9 bases sitting between them. The germline V gene has CDR1 LNHDA and CDR2 SQIVND (reference sequence). The length of the CDR3 is 14 residues.

The chain employs TRBV5-4 and TRBJ2-3, with TRBD2 matching over 8 bases. Germline V lookup: CDR1 SGHNT, CDR2 YYREEE (reference sequence). Unmatched junction bases numbered 6, after V lost 3 bases and J lost 3 bases. The CDR3 runs to 15 residues. CDR3 in amino acids: CASSWGGLDTDTQYF. DNA of the CDR3: TGTGCCAGCAGCTGGGGGGGACTAGATACAGATACGCAGTATTTT.

The J gene is TRBJ2-2, the V gene TRBV7-3; no firm D call. V lost 1 base and J 7 bases, leaving 4 bases between the germline ends. This CDR3 has 12 amino acids. Germline V gene data show CDR1 as SGHTA and CDR2 as FQGTGA. Written as DNA, the CDR3 is TGTGCCAGCAGCTTAAGTAGCGGGGAGCTGTTTTTT. Translation: CASSLSSGELFF.

This clone was detected only a few times. The rearrangement uses TRBV11-2 and TRBJ2-5; D may be TRBD1 (6 bases). The CDR3 contains 15 residues. CDR1 and CDR2 from the germline V gene are SGHAT and FQNNGV. V was clipped by 7 bases and J by 3 bases, with 18 bases between them. CDR3 DNA sequence: TGTGCCAGCACCTTGGGGGACATCCTCGAAGAGACCCAGTACTTC. Amino acid sequence: CASTLGDILEETQYF. Supplemented by reference TRBV11-2 and TRBJ2-5, the full variable domain reads EAGVAQSPRYKIIEKRQSVAFWCNPISGHATLYWYQQILGQGPKLLIQFQNNGVVDDSQLPKDRFSAERLKGVDSTLKIQPAKLEDSAVYLCASTLGDILEETQYFGPGTRLLVL.

This clone was found a few times. The rearrangement uses TRBV6-4 and TRBJ2-1; 10 bases line up with TRBD2. Germline-derived CDR1 and CDR2 are MRHNA and SNTAGT. V was pared by 6 bases and J by 8 bases, with 10 bases of the junction left unmatched. The CDR3 is 15 amino acids. CDR3 loop: CASSPRLAGGDEQFF. The DNA of the CDR3 is TGTGCCAGCAGCCCCAGGTTAGCGGGGGGCGATGAGCAGTTCTTC.

This clone was seen a handful of times. V usage is TRBV7-2 and J usage is TRBJ1-2; 7 positions match TRBD1. The V gene end was trimmed by 2 bases and the J gene end by 4 bases; junction bases not matched to a gene: 1. Germline CDR1 is SGHTA and CDR2 is FQGNSA. The CDR3 has 13 amino acids. As DNA, the CDR3 is TGTGCCAGCAGCTTAAGACAGGGCTATGGCTACACCTTC. This translates into CASSLRQGYGYTF.

The count of this clone is one. V is TRBV7-6 and J is TRBJ2-7; D possibly corresponds to TRBD2 (5 bases). The CDR3 length is 15 residues. CDR1 and CDR2 from the germline V gene are SGHVS and FNYEAQ. Trimming removed 5 bases at V and 1 base at J, with 15 bases between. The CDR3 region has the DNA TGTGCCAGCAGCACTCTTGTGGGAGATTCCTACGAGCAGTACTTC. This gives the protein CASSTLVGDSYEQYF.

V and J are TRBV30 and TRBJ2-7, with D possibly matching TRBD1 (5 bases). The CDR3 contains 13 residues. V lost 5 bases and J 2 bases, leaving 13 bases between the germline ends. Germline V lookup: CDR1 GTSNPN, CDR2 SVGIG (reference sequence). In nucleotides, the CDR3 is TGTGCCTGGGACAGCCTAGGGGCCTACGAGCAGTACTTC. Translation: CAWDSLGAYEQYF.

The chain links TRBV7-8 to TRBJ1-2; D is possibly TRBD1 (5 bases). Deletions cut 5 bases from V and 8 bases from J, with 15 bases between. Germline V CDR1 and CDR2: SGHVS, FQNEAQ. This CDR3 has 13 residues. The CDR3, as DNA: TGTGCCAGCAGCCCCGGGGGAGGGATAGGCTACACCTTC. This codes for CASSPGGGIGYTF.

The V gene is TRBV25-1, the J gene TRBJ1-2; no clear D. Looked up from germline, CDR1 is MGHDK and CDR2 is SYGVNS. The CDR3 has 13 residues. Trimming cost V 4 bases and J 3 bases, with 9 bases left between them. Here the CDR3 DNA reads TGTGCCAGCAGTGGATCCGGGGACTATGGCTACACCTTC. Amino acids: CASSGSGDYGYTF.

V is TRBV6-5 and J is TRBJ2-3; 9 bases line up with TRBD2. Germline CDR1 is MNHEY and CDR2 is SVGAGI. With V trimmed by 8 bases and J by 7 bases, 10 bases remained unmatched. CDR3 length equals 14 residues. In DNA form, the CDR3 reads TGTGCCAGCGGACCGGGACTAGCCAGTTATACGCAGTATTTT. It translates to CASGPGLASYTQYF.